Sequencing of this T cell receptor (beta chain) was carried out in a study of blood T cell repertoires in COVID-19. Across the study: Samples of COVID-19 (acute and convalescent) were obtained from the United States, Italy and Spain. Nucleic acid was either cDNA or gDNA, and it came from T cells, B-cell-depleted T cells, or PBMCs.

Everyone who took part was about 18 to 90 years old, and they came from fewer than 25 US areas. Participants' own reports of clinical history determined their cohort assignment. The CDR3 runs to 15 residues. V shed 4 bases, J shed 3 bases, and the junction held 4 bases outside the gene matches. CDR1 SGHNT and CDR2 YENEEA come from the germline V gene. The protocol was immunoSEQ multiplex PCR, while the TCRdb copy is restricted to in-frame clones and leaves out a portion. This table has approximately 200,000 clones, about 84% appearing once. The chain couples TRBV11-3 to TRBJ1-1; 11 bases line up with TRBD1. Sequencing input: PBMCs or T cells enriched from blood (not recorded which). This sequence originates from a man in his sixties who had recovered from COVID-19. CDR3 residues: CASSWGQGVYTEAFF. The CDR3 coding sequence is TGTGCCAGCAGCTGGGGACAGGGGGTGTACACTGAAGCTTTCTTT.